This entry describes one T cell receptor (beta chain). Its antigen is currently unknown. This CDR3 has 16 residues. After removal of 1 base from V and 8 bases from J, the junction contained 11 bases not matched to a gene. Germline V lookup: CDR1 SGHAT, CDR2 FQNNGV. The sample belongs to a study of cytomegalovirus exposure and HLA in healthy donors. Study conclusions and caveats: As was reported, the classifier diagnosed cytomegalovirus status with high specificity and sensitivity. A subsequent analysis found that TCR clusters from the first cohort also tended to co-occur in the roughly 120 validation repertoires, with 90% to 95% of cluster scores above 0. Confirmation was obtained in vitro that a few CMV-associated chains are specific for CMV antigens. Most TCR sequences proved rare, with some public TCRs found in many donors.

Generated by immunoSEQ multiplex PCR, the TCRdb table keeps only in-frame clones and is missing some. The sample has around 250,000 clones; 90% are singletons. The clonotype originates from a woman younger than 30 in good health and CMV-seronegative. Material for sequencing was PBMCs. This chain uses TRBV11-2 with TRBJ2-1; the match to TRBD1 covers 7 bases. The DNA for the CDR3 is TGTGCCAGCAGCTTAGGGTACTACAATCAGGGGGATGAGCAGTTCTTC. Protein product: CASSLGYYNQGDEQFF.